This paragraph covers one TCR beta chain sequence. Germline CDR1 and CDR2: SGHNT and YYREEE (reference sequence). This CDR3 region has 17 residues. With 4 bases clipped from V and 2 bases from J, the junction kept 9 bases outside the gene matches. This entry is derived from a study of CD8 T cells in Susac syndrome. Random hexamers primed reverse transcription of roughly 0.5 to 1 ug RNA. Amplification of TCR beta CDR3 used immunoSEQ multiplex PCR across 54 Vbeta and 13 Jbeta. TCRdb recomputed calls from the immunoSEQ multiplex PCR reads with MiXCR, one row per CDR3 protein. The sample comprises roughly 120,000 distinct CDR3 sequences, about 94% of which are singletons, and 0.1% to 0.15% rests with the top ten. Sequencing of TCR beta was performed on blood CD8+ and CD4+ T cells. TEMRA cells were enriched by FACS, while CD8+ and CD4+ T cells were obtained through a negative isolation that was performed magnetically.

Input material: CD4+ T cells from PBMCs. The receptor was derived from a human donor with multiple sclerosis. This chain links TRBV5-4 with TRBJ2-7; 13 nucleotides agree with TRBD2. The CDR3 loop reads CASSRGGLAGVPYEQYF. The CDR3 DNA is TGTGCCAGCAGCCGGGGAGGACTAGCGGGAGTACCCTACGAGCAGTACTTC.